These 25 T cell receptor beta chains share one sample of origin, sequenced in a study of cytotoxic CD8 clonotypes in ibrutinib-treated CLL (dated by TCRdb to the early 2020s). The time point label, as the study defines it: progressive disease on ibrutinib. The library was built by means of the immunoSEQ multiplex PCR assay. TCRdb stores this immuneACCESS table with in-frame sequences only. Part of the clones is absent; in the studies checked, under half of the shortfall reflects unresolved V genes, and no reason is known for the rest. This sample gives over 45,000 clones in total; roughly 54% of them show up just once. Roughly 25% of the sample is taken by the ten largest. The sequences come from PBMCs, collected at disease progression, from a patient treated with ibrutinib. The receptors stem from a human donor with chronic lymphocytic leukemia.

This sequence joins TRBV13 and TRBJ1-6; D perhaps matches TRBD1 (5 bases). Germline CDR1 and CDR2: PRHDT and FYEKMQ (reference sequence). The length of the CDR3 is 12 residues. Trimming shortened V by 1 base and J by 14 bases, and 9 bases separated the two germline ends. The chain's CDR3 is CASSLAPRALHF. The CDR3 nucleotides read TGTGCCAGCAGCTTAGCCCCCAGGGCCCTCCACTTT.

The rearrangement joins TRBV4-2 to TRBJ2-7; 14 positions agree with TRBD2. V lost 3 bases to trimming and J lost 4 bases; unmatched junction nucleotides: 5. Germline lookup yields CDR1 LGHNA and CDR2 YNFKEQ. The CDR3 contains 16 residues. The CDR3 DNA reads TGTGCCAGCAGCCAGGAAGGACTAGCGGGAGGTTACGAGCAGTACTTC. This gives the protein CASSQEGLAGGYEQYF.

The gene calls are TRBV5-6 and TRBJ1-4; no clear D. CDR1 is SGHDT and CDR2 is YYEEEE in the germline V gene. V gave up 0 bases and J gave up 12 bases, with 18 bases separating them. The CDR3 has 15 residues. The CDR3 is CASSLVQWRPEELFF. In nucleotides, the CDR3 is TGTGCCAGCAGCTTGGTACAATGGCGGCCGGAGGAACTGTTTTTT.

The chain uses TRBV6-1 and TRBJ1-6; TRBD1 might be the D (5 bases). The length of the CDR3 is 14 residues. Trimming left V 6 bases short and J 7 bases short, with 13 bases between. Germline loops: CDR1 MNHNS, CDR2 SASEGT. The CDR3 reads CASRVGTDNSPLHF. The CDR3 bases are TGTGCCAGCAGGGTCGGGACTGACAATTCACCCCTCCACTTT.

The chain employs TRBV9 and TRBJ2-3, with TRBD2 matching 9 bases. Germline loops: CDR1 SGDLS, CDR2 YYNGEE. The CDR3 contains 16 residues. Trimming cost V 7 bases and J 2 bases; bases outside gene matches: 11. This CDR3 is CASAIGVAGATDTQYF. The CDR3 coding sequence is TGTGCCAGCGCAATCGGGGTAGCGGGAGCCACAGATACGCAGTATTTT.

The V and J genes are TRBV25-1 and TRBJ2-6; 7 bases are a match to TRBD2. Germline assignment: CDR1 MGHDK and CDR2 SYGVNS. Trimming at V came to 1 base and at J to 0 bases, leaving 0 bases not matched to a gene. The CDR3 has 16 residues. In nucleotides, the CDR3 is TGTGCCAGCAGTGAATGGGAGGGCTCTGGGGCCAACGTCCTGACTTTC. It codes for CASSEWEGSGANVLTF. Filled out from reference TRBV25-1 and TRBJ2-6, the complete variable domain reads EADIYQTPRYLVIGTGKKITLECSQTMGHDKMYWYQQDPGMELHLIHYSYGVNSTEKGDLSSESTVSRIRTEHFPLTLESARPSHTSQYLCASSEWEGSGANVLTFGAGSRLTVL.

This chain uses TRBV27 with TRBJ1-2; 8 nucleotides match TRBD1. This CDR3 has 11 amino acids. From germline, CDR1 is MNHEY and CDR2 SMNVEV (reference sequence). V was pared by 8 bases and J by 8 bases, with 4 bases of the junction left unmatched. DNA for the CDR3: TGTGCCAGCCACAGGGGGTTGGGCTACACCTTC. Its protein product is CASHRGLGYTF.

The chain recombines TRBV28 with TRBJ1-3, with 10 bases aligning to TRBD1. CDR3 length equals 16 residues. The germline CDR1 and CDR2 sequences are MDHEN and SYDVKM. With V trimmed by 5 bases and J by 0 bases, 4 bases remained unmatched. Here the CDR3 reads CASSPGQGHSGNTIYF. In nucleotides, the CDR3 is TGTGCCAGCAGTCCGGGACAGGGGCACTCTGGAAACACCATATATTTT.

This chain joins TRBV11-1 and TRBJ1-6; D is unresolved. Germline V gives CDR1 SGHAT, CDR2 FQDESV (reference sequence). Trimming removed 2 bases at V and 7 bases at J, with 12 bases between. CDR3 length equals 15 residues. The CDR3 spells CASSLTESGNSPLHF. The CDR3 DNA is TGTGCCAGCAGCTTAACGGAGTCTGGGAATTCACCCCTCCACTTT. The variable domain in full, completed from reference TRBV11-1 and TRBJ1-6, reads EAEVAQSPRYKITEKSQAVAFWCDPISGHATLYWYRQILGQGPELLVQFQDESVVDDSQLPKDRFSAERLKGVDSTLKIQPAELGDSAMYLCASSLTESGNSPLHFGNGTRLTVT.

This clone occurred once. One junction end disagrees with the germline gene, perhaps due to a read error. This chain joins TRBV7-8 and TRBJ2-7; 13 nucleotides agree with TRBD2. The CDR3 spans 15 residues. The germline CDR1 and CDR2 sequences are SGHVS and FQNEAQ. The CDR3 sequence: CASSLGLAGAYEQYF. DNA for the CDR3: TGTGCCAGCAGTTTAGGACTAGCGGGAGCCTACGAGCAGTACTTC. Using reference TRBV7-8 and TRBJ2-7 for the parts outside the CDR3, the full variable domain is GAGVSQSPRYKVAKRGQDVALRCDPISGHVSLFWYQQALGQGPEFLTYFQNEAQLDKSGLPSDRFFAERPEGSVSTLKIQRTQQEDSAVYLCASSLGLAGAYEQYFGPGTRLTVT.

This clone has only a few counts. In nucleotides, the CDR3 is TGTGCCAGCAGCCAAGGGGGGTTGACACTCATCTCCTACAATGAGCAGTTCTTC. This encodes CASSQGGLTLISYNEQFF. The chain combines TRBV4-2 with TRBJ2-1, with D perhaps TRBD1 or TRBD2 (5 bases each). CDR3 length: 18 residues. CDR1 is LGHNA and CDR2 is YNFKEQ in the germline V gene. V shed 1 base and J shed 0 bases, with 16 bases lying between them.

DNA for the CDR3: TGTGCCAGCAGTCCTGAACTACTAGCGGGGGGGTTCGAGACCCAGTACTTC. It translates to CASSPELLAGGFETQYF. V usage is TRBV7-2 and J usage is TRBJ2-5; 13 bases match TRBD2. CDR1 and CDR2 (germline): SGHTA, FQGNSA. Germline trimming cut 6 bases from V and 5 bases from J; bases unmatched to any gene: 12. This CDR3 has 17 residues. The full variable domain, rest sourced from reference TRBV7-2 and TRBJ2-5, is GAGVSQSPSNKVTEKGKDVELRCDPISGHTALYWYRQSLGQGLEFLIYFQGNSAPDKSGLPSDRFSAERTGGSVSTLTIQRTQQEDSAVYLCASSPELLAGGFETQYFGPGTRLLVL.

The CDR3 is CASHLLENYEQYF. CDR3 sequence (DNA): TGTGCCAGCCACCTCTTGGAGAACTACGAGCAGTACTTC. The chain has TRBV27 and TRBJ2-7, with D hard to call. Trimming stripped 8 bases from V and 3 bases from J, with 14 bases between. The CDR3 has 13 residues. In germline, CDR1 is MNHEY, CDR2 SMNVEV (reference sequence).

This clone showed up just once. CDR3 residues: CASSISGGTYEQYF. The CDR3 DNA reads as TGTGCCAGTAGTATATCCGGAGGGACCTACGAGCAGTACTTC. The rearrangement uses TRBV19 and TRBJ2-7; D may be TRBD2 (6 bases). This CDR3 contains 14 residues. V was trimmed by 2 bases and J by 2 bases, leaving 10 bases between them. The V gene's germline CDR1 is LNHDA and CDR2 SQIVND (reference sequence). Full variable domain (rest looked up from reference TRBV19 and TRBJ2-7): DGGITQSPKYLFRKEGQNVTLSCEQNLNHDAMYWYRQDPGQGLRLIYYSQIVNDFQKGDIAEGYSVSREKKESFPLTVTSAQKNPTAFYLCASSISGGTYEQYFGPGTRLTVT.

There are a few counts of this clone. The rearrangement links TRBV10-3 to TRBJ2-3; TRBD2 matches 9 bases. V was clipped by 7 bases and J by 6 bases; unmatched bases: 8. Germline CDR1 reads ENHRY; CDR2 reads SYGVKD. The CDR3 totals 14 residues. The DNA for the CDR3 is TGTGCCATCACCGCCGGGACTAGCAGCGATACGCAGTATTTT. Amino acids: CAITAGTSSDTQYF.

This clone came up a few times. The rearrangement uses TRBV19 and TRBJ2-7; possible D gene TRBD1, 5 bases. This CDR3 is built from 14 residues. The germline V gene has CDR1 LNHDA and CDR2 SQIVND (reference sequence). The V end lost 5 bases, the J end lost 4 bases, and 15 bases lay between the germline ends. CDR3 protein: CASSVTIQDYEQYF. The DNA of the CDR3 is TGTGCCAGTAGTGTTACGATACAGGATTACGAGCAGTACTTC.

The J gene is TRBJ2-1, the V gene TRBV29-1; D call uncertain. Germline assignment: CDR1 SQVTM and CDR2 ANQGSEA. Trimming pared 7 bases from V and 7 bases from J, leaving 11 bases between. This CDR3 comprises 11 residues. CDR3 nucleotides: TGCAGCGCCGGCCGGTCAAATGAGCAGTTCTTC. It encodes CSAGRSNEQFF.

The chain recombines TRBV7-2 with TRBJ1-2, with a weak D call TRBD1 (6 bases). Germline-derived CDR1 and CDR2 are SGHTA and FQGNSA. V was cut by 6 bases and J by 6 bases, with 20 bases left in between. There are 15 residues in the CDR3. Here the CDR3 DNA reads TGTGCCAGCAGACAAGGTGACAGGAATCGGGATGGCTACACCTTC. It is translated as CASRQGDRNRDGYTF.

The V call is TRBV11-3, the J call TRBJ2-1; tentatively, D is TRBD2 (6 bases). The CDR3 is made up of 16 amino acids. Germline CDR1 reads SGHNT; CDR2 reads YENEEA. Trimming shortened V by 2 bases and J by 4 bases, and 15 bases separated the two germline ends. The CDR3 DNA reads as TGTGCCAGCAGCTTAATTGGTGGGGGGAAGTACAATGAGCAGTTCTTC. Encoded protein: CASSLIGGGKYNEQFF.

The CDR3 loop is CASPISATSYEQYF. The CDR3 DNA sequence: TGCGCCAGCCCGATTAGCGCAACCTCCTACGAGCAGTACTTC. This chain joins TRBV10-1 and TRBJ2-7; possible D gene TRBD2, 5 bases. Trimming took 8 bases from V and 0 from J, leaving 14 bases between them. The CDR3 has 14 residues. Germline V gene sequence: CDR1 WNHNN, CDR2 SYGVQD (reference sequence).

The V call is TRBV7-2, the J call TRBJ2-3, with 7 bases aligning to TRBD2. From germline, CDR1 is SGHTA and CDR2 FQGNSA. The CDR3 consists of 18 residues. Trimming cost V 3 bases and J 1 base; bases outside gene matches: 13. The chain's CDR3 is CASSFRSLAEKGTDTQYF. The DNA of the CDR3 is TGTGCCAGCAGCTTTAGGAGTCTAGCGGAGAAGGGCACAGATACGCAGTATTTT.

This chain joins TRBV5-1 and TRBJ1-4; 7 bases are shared with TRBD1. The V and J ends lost 0 bases and 2 bases, in that order; junction bases with no gene match: 1. Per the germline V gene, CDR1 is SGHRS and CDR2 is YFSETQ. The CDR3 covers 15 residues. CDR3 in amino acids: CASSLEGGTNEKLFF. CDR3 coding DNA: TGCGCCAGCAGCTTGGAAGGGGGCACTAATGAAAAACTGTTTTTT. Using reference TRBV5-1 and TRBJ1-4 for the parts outside the CDR3, the full variable domain is KAGVTQTPRYLIKTRGQQVTLSCSPISGHRSVSWYQQTPGQGLQFLFEYFSETQRNKGNFPGRFSGRQFSNSRSEMNVSTLELGDSALYLCASSLEGGTNEKLFFGSGTQLSVL.

The chain recombines TRBV6-5 with TRBJ1-1, with TRBD1 matching over 9 bases. The J segment lost 2 bases and the V segment lost 6 bases, leaving 4 bases of the junction unmatched. Germline V gene sequence: CDR1 MNHEY, CDR2 SVGAGI. This CDR3 has 14 residues. The CDR3 sequence: CASSWTGVNTEAFF. CDR3 nucleotides: TGTGCCAGCAGCTGGACAGGGGTCAACACTGAAGCTTTCTTT.

The rearrangement uses TRBV20-1 and TRBJ2-7, with a tentative D call TRBD1 (6 bases). Trimming removed 4 bases from V and 9 bases from J, with 13 bases in between. CDR1 DFQATT and CDR2 SNEGSKA come from the germline V gene (reference sequence). This CDR3 comprises 11 residues. CDR3 in amino acids: CSATEGELQYF. CDR3 DNA: TGCAGTGCTACCGAGGGGGAGTTGCAGTACTTC.

The chain carries TRBV5-1 and TRBJ2-5, with 9 nucleotides matching TRBD1. V lost 3 bases, J lost 1 base, and 4 bases stayed unmatched. The CDR3 runs to 15 residues. The germline CDR1 and CDR2 sequences are SGHRS and YFSETQ. CDR3 sequence reads: CASSSGQGAQETQYF. As DNA, the CDR3 is TGCGCCAGCAGCTCGGGACAGGGCGCCCAAGAGACCCAGTACTTC.